What follows is one T cell receptor (beta chain) and its context. The data were obtained in a study of blood T cells in healthy people across ages. Donors were healthy Caucasian individuals from Russia aged roughly 6 to 90. This CDR3 is built from 18 residues. The trim removed 5 bases at V and 4 bases at J, leaving 17 bases unmatched. The use of a sample-barcoded 5' primer and a J-beta primer mix characterized a second PCR of about 7 to 12 cycles. No fewer than 3 million CDR3-containing paired-end reads came from each sample. TCRdb reprocessed the 5' RACE reads via MiXCR and lists one record per CDR3 protein. The sample lists approximately 1,700,000 distinct CDR3 sequences, roughly two fifths occurring once.

The sequenced sample consisted of blood. The sequence came from a human donor in good health. The genes are TRBV12-3 or TRBV12-4 and TRBJ2-5; 9 bases fit TRBD2. CDR3 DNA: TGTGCCAGCAGTCGCAACGACCCAGTGGTAGCGGGGGTAGAGACCCAGTACTTC. Translated, it gives CASSRNDPVVAGVETQYF.